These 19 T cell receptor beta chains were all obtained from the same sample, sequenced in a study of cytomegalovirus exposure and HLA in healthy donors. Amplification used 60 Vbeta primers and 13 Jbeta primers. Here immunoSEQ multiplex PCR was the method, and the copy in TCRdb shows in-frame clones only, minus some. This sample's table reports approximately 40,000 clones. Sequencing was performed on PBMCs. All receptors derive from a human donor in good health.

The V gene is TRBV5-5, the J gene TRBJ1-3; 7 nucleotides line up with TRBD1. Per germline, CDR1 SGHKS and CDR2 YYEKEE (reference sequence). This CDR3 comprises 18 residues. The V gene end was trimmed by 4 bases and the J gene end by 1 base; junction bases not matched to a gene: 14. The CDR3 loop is CASSRIGTEGVSGNTIYF. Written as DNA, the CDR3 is TGTGCCAGCAGCCGCATCGGGACAGAAGGAGTTTCTGGAAACACCATATATTTT.

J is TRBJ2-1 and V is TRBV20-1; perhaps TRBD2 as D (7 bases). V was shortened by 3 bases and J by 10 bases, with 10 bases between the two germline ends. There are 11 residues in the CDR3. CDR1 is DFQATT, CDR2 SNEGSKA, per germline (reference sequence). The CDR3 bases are TGCAGTGCTAGGGGGGGGCGAGAGCAGTTCTTC. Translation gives CSARGGREQFF.

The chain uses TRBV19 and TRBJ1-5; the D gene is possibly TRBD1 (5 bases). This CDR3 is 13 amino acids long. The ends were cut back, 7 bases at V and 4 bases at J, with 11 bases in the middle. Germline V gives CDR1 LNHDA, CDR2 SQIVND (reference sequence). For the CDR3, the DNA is TGTGCCAGTACGATGACAGTAAATCAGCCCCAGCATTTT. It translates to CASTMTVNQPQHF.

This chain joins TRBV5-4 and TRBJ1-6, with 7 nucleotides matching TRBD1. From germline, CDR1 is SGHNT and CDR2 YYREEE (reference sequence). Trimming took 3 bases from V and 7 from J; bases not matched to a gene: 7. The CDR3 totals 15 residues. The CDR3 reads CASSSRGRLNSPLHF. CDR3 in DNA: TGTGCCAGCAGCTCTAGGGGGCGCCTAAATTCACCCCTCCACTTT. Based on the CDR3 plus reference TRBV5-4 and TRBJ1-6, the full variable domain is ETGVTQSPTHLIKTRGQQVTLRCSSQSGHNTVSWYQQALGQGPQFIFQYYREEENGRGNFPPRFSGLQFPNYSSELNVNALELDDSALYLCASSSRGRLNSPLHFGNGTRLTVT.

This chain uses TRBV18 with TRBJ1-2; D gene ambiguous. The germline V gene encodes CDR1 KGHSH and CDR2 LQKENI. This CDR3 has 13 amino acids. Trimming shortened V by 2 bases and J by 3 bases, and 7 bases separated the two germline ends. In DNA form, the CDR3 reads TGTGCCAGCTCACCAAACTCTGACTATGGCTACACCTTC. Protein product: CASSPNSDYGYTF.

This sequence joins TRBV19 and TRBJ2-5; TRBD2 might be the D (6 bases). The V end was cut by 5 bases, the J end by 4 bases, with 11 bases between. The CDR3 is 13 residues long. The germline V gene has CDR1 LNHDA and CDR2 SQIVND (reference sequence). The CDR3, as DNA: TGTGCCAGTAGTTTCAACGGGGGAGAGACCCAGTACTTC. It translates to CASSFNGGETQYF.

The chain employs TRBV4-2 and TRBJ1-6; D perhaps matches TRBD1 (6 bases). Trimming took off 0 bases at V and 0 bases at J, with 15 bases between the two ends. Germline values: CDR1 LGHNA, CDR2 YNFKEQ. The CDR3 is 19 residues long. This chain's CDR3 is CASSQDWGGGSSYNSPLHF. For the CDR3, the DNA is TGTGCCAGCAGCCAAGATTGGGGAGGGGGGAGCTCCTATAATTCACCCCTCCACTTT.

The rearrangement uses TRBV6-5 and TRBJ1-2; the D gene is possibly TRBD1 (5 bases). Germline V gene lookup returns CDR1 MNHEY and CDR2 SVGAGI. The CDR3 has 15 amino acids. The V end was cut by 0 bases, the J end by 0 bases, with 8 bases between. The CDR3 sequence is CASSYSKGPNYGYTF. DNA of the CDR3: TGTGCCAGCAGTTACTCGAAGGGGCCTAACTATGGCTACACCTTC.

CDR3 in amino acids: CASSLGTGLKNNEQFF. The CDR3 DNA sequence: TGTGCCAGCAGTTTAGGGACGGGACTGAAAAATAATGAGCAGTTCTTC. V gene TRBV28 combines with J gene TRBJ2-1, with D maybe TRBD2 (6 bases). CDR3 length equals 16 residues. The germline V gene encodes CDR1 MDHEN and CDR2 SYDVKM. V shed 2 bases and J shed 7 bases, with 18 bases lying between them.

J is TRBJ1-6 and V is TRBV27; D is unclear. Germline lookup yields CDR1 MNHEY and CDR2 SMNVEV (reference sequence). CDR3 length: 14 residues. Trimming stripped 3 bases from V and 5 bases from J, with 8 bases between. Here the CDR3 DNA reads TGTGCCAGCAGTTTTGCGGGGAATAATTCACCCCTCCACTTT. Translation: CASSFAGNNSPLHF.

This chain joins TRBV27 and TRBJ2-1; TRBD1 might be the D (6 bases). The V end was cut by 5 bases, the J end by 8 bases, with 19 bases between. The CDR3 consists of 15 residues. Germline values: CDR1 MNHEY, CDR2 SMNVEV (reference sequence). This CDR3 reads CASSPRGPFEYEQFF. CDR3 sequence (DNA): TGTGCCAGCAGTCCCAGGGGACCGTTTGAATATGAGCAGTTCTTC.

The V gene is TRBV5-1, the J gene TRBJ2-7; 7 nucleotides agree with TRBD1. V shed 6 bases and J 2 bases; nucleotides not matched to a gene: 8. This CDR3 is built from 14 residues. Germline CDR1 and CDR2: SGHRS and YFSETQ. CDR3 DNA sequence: TGCGCCAGCAAAACAGGGGACCGAGCCTACGAGCAGTACTTC. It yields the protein CASKTGDRAYEQYF.

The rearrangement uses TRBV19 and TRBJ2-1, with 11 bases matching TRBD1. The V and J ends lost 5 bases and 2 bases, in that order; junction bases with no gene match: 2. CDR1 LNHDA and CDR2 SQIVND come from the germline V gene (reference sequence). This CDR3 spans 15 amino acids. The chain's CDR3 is CASSLGQGAYNEQFF. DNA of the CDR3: TGTGCCAGTAGTCTGGGACAGGGGGCCTACAATGAGCAGTTCTTC. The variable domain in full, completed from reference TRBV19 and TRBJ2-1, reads DGGITQSPKYLFRKEGQNVTLSCEQNLNHDAMYWYRQDPGQGLRLIYYSQIVNDFQKGDIAEGYSVSREKKESFPLTVTSAQKNPTAFYLCASSLGQGAYNEQFFGPGTRLTVL.

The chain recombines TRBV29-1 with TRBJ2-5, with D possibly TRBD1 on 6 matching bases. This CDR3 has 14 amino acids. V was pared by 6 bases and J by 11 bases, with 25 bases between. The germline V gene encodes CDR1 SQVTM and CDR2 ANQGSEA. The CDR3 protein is CSVSQAGAFTEQYF. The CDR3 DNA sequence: TGCAGCGTCTCACAGGCAGGGGCTTTCACTGAGCAGTACTTC.

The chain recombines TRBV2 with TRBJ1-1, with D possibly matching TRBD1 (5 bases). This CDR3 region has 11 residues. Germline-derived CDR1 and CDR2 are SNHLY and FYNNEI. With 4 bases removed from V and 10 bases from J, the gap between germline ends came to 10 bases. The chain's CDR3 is CASSAAGGAFF. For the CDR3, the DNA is TGTGCCAGCAGTGCGGCCGGGGGAGCTTTCTTT.

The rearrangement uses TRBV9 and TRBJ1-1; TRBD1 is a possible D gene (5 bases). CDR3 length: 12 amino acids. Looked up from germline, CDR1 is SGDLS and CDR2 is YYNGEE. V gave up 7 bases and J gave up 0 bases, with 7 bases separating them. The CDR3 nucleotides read TGTGCCAGCGGGGGGATGAACACTGAAGCTTTCTTT. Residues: CASGGMNTEAFF.

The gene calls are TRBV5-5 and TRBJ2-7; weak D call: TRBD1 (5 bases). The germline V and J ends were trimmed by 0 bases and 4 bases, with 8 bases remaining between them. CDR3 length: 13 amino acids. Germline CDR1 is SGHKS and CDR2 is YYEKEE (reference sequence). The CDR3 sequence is CASSLGTQYEQYF. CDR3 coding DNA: TGTGCCAGCAGCTTGGGGACACAGTACGAGCAGTACTTC.

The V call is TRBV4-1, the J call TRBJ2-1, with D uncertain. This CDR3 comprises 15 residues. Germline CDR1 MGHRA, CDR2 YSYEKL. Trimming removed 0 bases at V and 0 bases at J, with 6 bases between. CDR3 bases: TGCGCCAGCAGCCAAGATACGAGCTCCTACAATGAGCAGTTCTTC. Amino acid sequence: CASSQDTSSYNEQFF.

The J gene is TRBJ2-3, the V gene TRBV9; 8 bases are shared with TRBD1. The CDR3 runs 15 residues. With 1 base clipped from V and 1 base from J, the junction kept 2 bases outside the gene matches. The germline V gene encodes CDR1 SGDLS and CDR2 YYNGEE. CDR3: CASSVKQGGTDTQYF. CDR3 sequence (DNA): TGTGCCAGCAGCGTAAAACAGGGGGGCACAGATACGCAGTATTTT.